This is a list of T cell receptor beta chains from one sample in a study of shared T cell receptors in the human thymus. TCRdb keeps only in-frame clones here, not all; method: immunoSEQ multiplex PCR. Among some 700,000 clones, roughly 88% were seen once, and the ten largest hold 0.01%. The same sample was also used in a study of human thymus T cells.

The sample consisted of thymocytes. The receptor source for this set is a boy younger than two with a congenital heart defect. Each CDR3 is given with its conserved first and last residue. Each record gives: clone size, D gene, CDR3 length, V gene, J gene, CDR3 DNA, CDR3 protein. D genes are given only for firm matches. The size field is filled for only some rows; it gives once, few, many or a size class.

NA	NA	15	TRBV13	TRBJ2-7	TGTGCCAGCAGCCTGACCCCCCACCGGGTGAGCGAGCAGTACTTC	CASSLTPHRVSEQYF
NA	TRBD2	16	TRBV30	TRBJ2-1	TGTGCCTGGTCCCCCAGAGGGCTAGCGGGAGTCGATGAGCAGTTCTTC	CAWSPRGLAGVDEQFF
once	TRBD2	18	TRBV4-3	TRBJ2-7	TGCGCCAGCAGCCAAGATAGGGAGACTAGCGGGAGAGTATACGAGCAGTACTTC	CASSQDRETSGRVYEQYF
NA	TRBD2	16	TRBV30	TRBJ2-7	TGTGCCTGGAGCCCGGGTAGCGGGAGGAAAGTCTACGAGCAGTACTTC	CAWSPGSGRKVYEQYF
NA	NA	15	TRBV5-1	TRBJ2-2	TGCGCCAGCACCTTACACAGTAGCGACACCGGGGAGCTGTTTTTT	CASTLHSSDTGELFF
NA	NA	14	TRBV7-2	TRBJ1-5	TGTGCCAGCAGCTTACGGGGTCCGAATCAGCCCCAGCATTTT	CASSLRGPNQPQHF
NA	TRBD2	16	TRBV25-1	TRBJ2-1	TGTGCCAGCAGTGTCACTAGCGGGAGTTCCTACAATGAGCAGTTCTTC	CASSVTSGSSYNEQFF
NA	TRBD1	17	TRBV18	TRBJ2-1	TGTGCCAGCTCGCCCCGACTCTACAGGGGGTTCCGCAATGAGCAGTTCTTC	CASSPRLYRGFRNEQFF
NA	NA	15	TRBV27	TRBJ2-1	TGTGCCAGCAGTTTATCGGCCAGAAGATTCAATGAGCAGTTCTTC	CASSLSARRFNEQFF
few	TRBD1	15	TRBV18	TRBJ2-7	TGTGCCAGCTCACCAGGACAGGGAAGAGAACACGAGCAGTACTTC	CASSPGQGREHEQYF
NA	NA	14	TRBV6-5	TRBJ1-3	TGTGCCAGCAGTCCTCCGGACTTGGGAAACACCATATATTTT	CASSPPDLGNTIYF
NA	TRBD2	16	TRBV10-2	TRBJ2-3	TGCGCCAGCAGCCGGACTAGCGGGAGCCCGTTAGATACGCAGTATTTT	CASSRTSGSPLDTQYF
NA	NA	17	TRBV5-6	TRBJ2-1	TGTGCCAGCAGCTTCTATTGGAGGGCCGAATCCTACAATGAGCAGTTCTTC	CASSFYWRAESYNEQFF
NA	NA	14	TRBV11-3	TRBJ2-3	TGTGCCAGCGCCACGGCGGAGAAAGCAGATACGCAGTATTTT	CASATAEKADTQYF
once	TRBD2	18	TRBV9	TRBJ2-2	TGTGCCAGCAGCGTAGGGTCCCGACTAGCGGCCAACACCGGGGAGCTGTTTTTT	CASSVGSRLAANTGELFF
NA	NA	17	TRBV9	TRBJ1-3	TGTGCCAGCAGCGTAGAAATTAGTTTGGAGGCTGGAAACACCATATATTTT	CASSVEISLEAGNTIYF
NA	NA	14	TRBV25-1	TRBJ1-4	TGTGCCAGCAAAAACAGCGGCCCGGGTGGGGAACTGTTTTTT	CASKNSGPGGELFF
NA	NA	15	TRBV14	TRBJ2-5	TGTGCCAGCAGCCAAGCGGAGGGCTACAGGGAGACCCAGTACTTC	CASSQAEGYRETQYF
NA	NA	16	TRBV5-1	TRBJ2-7	TGCGCCAGCAGCTTGGCGCTACTAGCTGACTCCTACGAGCAGTACTTC	CASSLALLADSYEQYF
NA	NA	14	TRBV12-5	TRBJ1-5	TGTGCTAGCGCCCCAGGAGGGGGGGATCAGCCCCAGCATTTT	CASAPGGGDQPQHF
NA	TRBD2	17	TRBV19	TRBJ2-2	TGTGCCAGTAGTATAGACCATAGCGGGTCGAACACCGGGGAGCTGTTTTTT	CASSIDHSGSNTGELFF
NA	NA	13	TRBV6-6	TRBJ1-5	TGTGCCAGCAGCTGCCGGGATCCGGAGCCCCAGCATTTT	CASSCRDPEPQHF
NA	NA	17	TRBV12-2	TRBJ2-6	TGTGCAAGTCGCTTAGGTTACAGACCTCTCGGGGCCAACGTCCTGACTTTC	CASRLGYRPLGANVLTF
NA	TRBD2	13	TRBV7-2	TRBJ2-1	TGTGCCAGCAGGTTGGAGACCGGGACTAGCGAGTTCTTC	CASRLETGTSEFF
NA	TRBD1	13	TRBV5-1	TRBJ1-2	TGCGCCAGCAGCTTCCTCAGGGGGCATGGCTACACCTTC	CASSFLRGHGYTF
NA	NA	18	TRBV7-3	TRBJ2-1	TGTGCCAGCAGCCTGTTAGGGGGTGAGCGGAGCTCCTACAATGAGCAGTTCTTC	CASSLLGGERSSYNEQFF
NA	TRBD2	18	TRBV15	TRBJ2-5	TGTGCCACCAGCGGACTCGGGACTAGCTCCTCAACCCAAGAGACCCAGTACTTC	CATSGLGTSSSTQETQYF
NA	NA	18	TRBV7-2	TRBJ1-3	TGTGCCAGCAGCTTAGGGGGGGGCAGACCCAGCTCTGGAAACACCATATATTTT	CASSLGGGRPSSGNTIYF
NA	NA	12	TRBV27	TRBJ1-2	TGTGCCAGCAGCCAGGAAGGGGCCGGCTACACCTTC	CASSQEGAGYTF
few	TRBD2	17	TRBV6-1	TRBJ2-1	TGTGCCAGCAGTGAAGCGCCTGGACTAGCGGGAAGGGGTGAGCAGTTCTTC	CASSEAPGLAGRGEQFF
NA	TRBD1	15	TRBV27	TRBJ1-2	TGTGCCAGCACCGCCGGGACAGGGGACCCCTATGGCTACACCTTC	CASTAGTGDPYGYTF
NA	NA	14	TRBV28	TRBJ2-7	TGTGCCAGCAGTTTCCGGGAATCCTCCTACGAGCAGTACTTC	CASSFRESSYEQYF
NA	TRBD2	18	TRBV7-6	TRBJ2-7	TGTGCCAGCAGCTTGGGACTAGCGGGAGCCCTCCCCCGGGACAAGCAGTACTTC	CASSLGLAGALPRDKQYF
NA	TRBD2	16	TRBV7-9	TRBJ2-7	TGTGCCAGCAGCTCCCCGGGACTAGCGGGAGGGGACGAGCAGTACTTC	CASSSPGLAGGDEQYF
NA	NA	16	TRBV6-1	TRBJ2-3	TGTGCCAGCAGTGAATGGTTGCAGGGCCGCACAGATACGCAGTATTTT	CASSEWLQGRTDTQYF
NA	NA	10	TRBV29-1	TRBJ1-5	TGCAGCGGTAGTTATCAGCCCCAGCATTTT	CSGSYQPQHF
NA	TRBD1	16	TRBV27	TRBJ2-7	TGTGCCACTAGTCGGATGAAGGGGGCTAGACCCTACGAGCAGTACTTC	CATSRMKGARPYEQYF
NA	NA	17	TRBV10-3	TRBJ2-7	TGTGCCATCAGTGAGTCCGGAGGAGGGGCGCGTTCCTACGAGCAGTACTTC	CAISESGGGARSYEQYF
NA	NA	14	TRBV6-5	TRBJ2-2	TGTGCCAGCAGCCCTACAAAAACAGGCGGGGAGCTGTTTTTT	CASSPTKTGGELFF
few	NA	13	TRBV29-1	TRBJ2-5	TGCAGCGTCCGATTGACTATTAAAGAGACCCAGTACTTC	CSVRLTIKETQYF
NA	TRBD2	14	TRBV11-2	TRBJ2-7	TGTGCCAGCAGCTTCGGGAGGGCCTGGAGGGAGCAGTACTTC	CASSFGRAWREQYF
NA	NA	15	TRBV21-1	TRBJ2-7	TGTGCCAGCAGCAAATCCGGGACAGCCCACCCCAAGCAGTACTTC	CASSKSGTAHPKQYF
NA	NA	15	TRBV7-8	TRBJ2-7	TGTGCCAGCAGCCTAAACAGCAGGGGCTCCTACGAGCAGTACTTC	CASSLNSRGSYEQYF
NA	NA	14	TRBV27	TRBJ2-7	TGTGCCAGCAGTTTATCGACCCTAGGTGGCGAGCAGTACTTC	CASSLSTLGGEQYF
NA	TRBD1	13	TRBV6-5	TRBJ1-2	TGTGCCAGCAGACCCGGGACAGGGGACGGCTACACCTTC	CASRPGTGDGYTF
NA	TRBD1	16	TRBV28	TRBJ1-5	TGTGCCAGCAGTTTGACAGGGGCAGCGTGCAATCAGCCCCAGCATTTT	CASSLTGAACNQPQHF
NA	NA	15	TRBV5-1	TRBJ2-3	TGCGCCAGCAGCTCCTCTACGGGAGGCACAGATACGCAGTATTTT	CASSSSTGGTDTQYF
NA	NA	21	TRBV7-6	TRBJ2-7	TGTGCCAGCAGCTTAGACCCCCTCGGTGGCCCTGCGGGGGCCCGCTCCTACGAGCAGTACTTC	CASSLDPLGGPAGARSYEQYF
NA	NA	19	TRBV23-1	TRBJ2-1	TGCGCCAGCAGTCAATCCGGAACAGGGACTATCGATCCCTACAATGAGCAGTTCTTC	CASSQSGTGTIDPYNEQFF
NA	TRBD1	18	TRBV29-1	TRBJ2-7	TGCAGCGTTGTCCCTCTGAGAAAACAGGGGCGAATGACCTACGAGCAGTACTTC	CSVVPLRKQGRMTYEQYF
NA	TRBD1	19	TRBV15	TRBJ2-3	TGTGCCACCAGCAGAGGACGTGGGACAGGGGGATCTGAATACGGTACGCAGTATTTT	CATSRGRGTGGSEYGTQYF